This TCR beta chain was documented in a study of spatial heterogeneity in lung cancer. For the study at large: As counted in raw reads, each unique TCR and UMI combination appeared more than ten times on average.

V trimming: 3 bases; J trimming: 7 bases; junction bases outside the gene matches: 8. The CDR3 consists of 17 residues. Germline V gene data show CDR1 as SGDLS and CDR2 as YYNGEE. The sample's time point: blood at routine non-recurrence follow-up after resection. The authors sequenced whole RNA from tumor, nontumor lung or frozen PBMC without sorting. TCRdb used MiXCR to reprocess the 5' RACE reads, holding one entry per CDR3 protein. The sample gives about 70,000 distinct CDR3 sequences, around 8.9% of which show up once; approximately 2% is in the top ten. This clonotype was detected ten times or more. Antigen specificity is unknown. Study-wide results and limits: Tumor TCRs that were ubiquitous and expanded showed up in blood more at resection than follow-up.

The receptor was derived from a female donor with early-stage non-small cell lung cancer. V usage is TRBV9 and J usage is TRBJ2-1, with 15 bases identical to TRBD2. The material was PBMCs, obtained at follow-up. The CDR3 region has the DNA TGTGCCAGCAGCGCAAGGCGGACTAGCGGGAGGGCGAATGAGCAGTTCTTC. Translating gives CASSARRTSGRANEQFF.